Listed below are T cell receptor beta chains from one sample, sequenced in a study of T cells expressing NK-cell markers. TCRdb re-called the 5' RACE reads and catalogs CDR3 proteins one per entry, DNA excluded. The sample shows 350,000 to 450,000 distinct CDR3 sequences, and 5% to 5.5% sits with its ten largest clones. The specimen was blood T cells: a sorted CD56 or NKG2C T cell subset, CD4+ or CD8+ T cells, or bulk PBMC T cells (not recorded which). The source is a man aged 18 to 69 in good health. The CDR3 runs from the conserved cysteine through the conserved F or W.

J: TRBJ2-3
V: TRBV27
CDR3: CASSPSVEGTTQYF

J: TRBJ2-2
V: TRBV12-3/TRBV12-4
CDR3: CASSPLAGGRRIGELFF

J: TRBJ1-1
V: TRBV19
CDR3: CASSLSAGGQNTEAFF

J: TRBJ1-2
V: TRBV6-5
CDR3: CASSYDYTTGSGYTF

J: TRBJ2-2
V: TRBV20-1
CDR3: CSARERQNINTGELFF

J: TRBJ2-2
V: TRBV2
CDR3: CASRLSGGARTGELFF

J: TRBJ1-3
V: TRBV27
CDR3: CASSPGQGKGNTIYF

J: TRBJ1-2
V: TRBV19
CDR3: CASRRQTLGNHGYTF

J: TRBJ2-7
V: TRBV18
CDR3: CASSRTSDYEQYF

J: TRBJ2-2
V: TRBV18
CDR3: CASSPTGGEAGELFF

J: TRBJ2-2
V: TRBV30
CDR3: CAWRRLAGHTGELFF

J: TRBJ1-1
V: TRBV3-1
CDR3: CASSHAGQGYTEAFF

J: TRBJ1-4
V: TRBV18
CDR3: CASSPYGSTNEKLFF

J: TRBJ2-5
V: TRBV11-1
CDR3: CASSLWGAGAGSQETQYF

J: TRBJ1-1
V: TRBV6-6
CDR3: CASSYGAEAEAFF

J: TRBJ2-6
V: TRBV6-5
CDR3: CASAGQLSSGANVLTF

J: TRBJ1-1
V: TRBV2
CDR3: CASRGGRMNTEAFF

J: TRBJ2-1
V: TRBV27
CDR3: CASRTTGKGGQLSYNEQFF

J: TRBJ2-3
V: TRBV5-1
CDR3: CASSLLVTSGADTQYF

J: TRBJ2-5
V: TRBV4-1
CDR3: CASSRGGGTMETQYF

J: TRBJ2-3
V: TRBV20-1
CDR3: CSAFGTRPLQYF

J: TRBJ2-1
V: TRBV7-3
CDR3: CASSPLGWGNEQFF

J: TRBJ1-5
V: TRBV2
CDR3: CASSDSGQRQPQHF

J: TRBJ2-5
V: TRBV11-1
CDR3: CASSLVLQETQYF